Sequencing of this T cell receptor beta chain was carried out in a study of beta chain features in type 1 diabetes. General observations from the study: It was not settled here whether HLA type affects TCRB rearrangement. TCRB CDR3 length was moderately but significantly reduced in all four CD4+ subsets of Type 1 diabetes patients. Within the patient group, naive, central memory and Treg TCRB repertoires appeared more similar to each other than within healthy donors.

V was pared by 3 bases and J by 3 bases, with 8 bases of the junction left unmatched. This CDR3 has 17 residues. The germline V gene has CDR1 SGDLS and CDR2 YYNGEE. Each donor gave one heparinised blood draw averaging approximately 120 mL. The authors reverse transcribed all of the isolated RNA, so sequencing captured expressed TCRB transcripts. Generated by immunoSEQ multiplex PCR, the TCRdb table keeps only in-frame clones and is missing some. The sample records 150,000 to 200,000 clones, 6.5% to 10% being singletons. Only a few counts were recorded for this clone. Its matching antigen is unknown. The specimen sequenced was central memory CD4+ T cells from blood. This clonotype was sampled from a woman aged 18-30 years with type 1 diabetes. The gene calls are TRBV9 and TRBJ2-4; 11 bases match TRBD2. The CDR3 loop is CASSERSGLADKNIQYF. CDR3 DNA: TGTGCCAGCAGCGAGAGGTCGGGACTAGCGGACAAAAACATTCAGTACTTC.